These 10 T cell receptor beta chains share one sample of origin, sequenced in a study of blood T cell repertoires in COVID-19. Sequenced by immunoSEQ multiplex PCR; TCRdb stores in-frame clones only, minus some. The data hold around 700,000 clones, with about nine tenths observed a single time. Material for sequencing was peripheral blood. These receptors were taken from a woman aged 18-29 years with acute or convalescent COVID-19.

This sequence joins TRBV18 and TRBJ1-2, with 7 positions matching TRBD1. CDR1 is KGHSH, CDR2 LQKENI, per germline. J lost 6 bases, V lost 0 bases, and 7 bases had no gene match. The CDR3 is 15 residues long. The CDR3 coding sequence is TGTGCCAGCTCACCACCGGGCACAGGGGAGAATGGCTACACCTTC. Protein: CASSPPGTGENGYTF.

The chain combines TRBV5-1 with TRBJ1-5; tentative D call: TRBD1 (6 bases). Germline V gives CDR1 SGHRS, CDR2 YFSETQ. The ends were cut back, 1 base at V and 7 bases at J, with 9 bases in the middle. The CDR3 is made up of 13 amino acids. The CDR3 loop reads CASSLWGPQPQHF. The DNA for the CDR3 is TGCGCCAGCAGCTTGTGGGGGCCCCAGCCCCAGCATTTT. Full variable domain (missing parts from reference TRBV5-1 and TRBJ1-5): KAGVTQTPRYLIKTRGQQVTLSCSPISGHRSVSWYQQTPGQGLQFLFEYFSETQRNKGNFPGRFSGRQFSNSRSEMNVSTLELGDSALYLCASSLWGPQPQHFGDGTRLSIL.

With respect to this clone: At the DNA level, this CDR3 is encoded by other sequences in the same sample as well. The chain couples TRBV24-1 to TRBJ2-3; D is unclear. The CDR3 is 13 amino acids. CDR1 is KGHDR and CDR2 is SFDVKD in the germline V gene. V lost 3 bases and J lost 0, with 3 bases in between. The DNA for the CDR3 is TGTGCCACCAGTGATCTTAGCACAGATACGCAGTATTTT. Translation: CATSDLSTDTQYF.

The chain links TRBV20-1 to TRBJ2-7; a weak D match, TRBD2 (5 bases). CDR3 size: 12 residues. The V gene's germline CDR1 is DFQATT and CDR2 SNEGSKA (reference sequence). V was clipped by 3 bases and J by 0 bases, with 6 bases between them. The CDR3 reads CSASTSSYEQYF. Here the CDR3 DNA reads TGCAGTGCTAGTACTAGCTCCTACGAGCAGTACTTC.

The chain combines TRBV28 with TRBJ2-3; 9 nucleotides match TRBD2. V shed 5 bases and J 3 bases; nucleotides not matched to a gene: 9. Germline values: CDR1 MDHEN, CDR2 SYDVKM. The CDR3 covers 16 residues. The DNA of the CDR3 is TGTGCCAGCAGTCCACTCTACCTAGCGGGGACAGATACGCAGTATTTT. Translated: CASSPLYLAGTDTQYF.

The rearrangement joins TRBV19 to TRBJ2-1, with 8 bases identical to TRBD1. Germline V lookup: CDR1 LNHDA, CDR2 SQIVND (reference sequence). The CDR3 consists of 16 residues. V shed 6 bases and J 0 bases; nucleotides not matched to a gene: 7. Here the CDR3 DNA reads TGTGCCAGTAGGGCGAATACAGGGGGCTCCTACAATGAGCAGTTCTTC. Translation gives CASRANTGGSYNEQFF. Filled out from reference TRBV19 and TRBJ2-1, the complete variable domain reads DGGITQSPKYLFRKEGQNVTLSCEQNLNHDAMYWYRQDPGQGLRLIYYSQIVNDFQKGDIAEGYSVSREKKESFPLTVTSAQKNPTAFYLCASRANTGGSYNEQFFGPGTRLTVL.

V and J are TRBV6-6 and TRBJ1-2; D is undetermined. The CDR3 is made up of 15 amino acids. Germline-derived CDR1 and CDR2 are MNHNY and SVGAGI (reference sequence). The V and J ends lost 6 bases and 8 bases respectively, with 22 bases between them. CDR3 coding DNA: TGTGCCAGCAGCTCTTGGGAGACCGGCCTGAAGGGCTACACCTTC. Its translation: CASSSWETGLKGYTF.

This chain links TRBV12-3 or TRBV12-4 with TRBJ2-2; a weak D match, TRBD1 (6 bases). The CDR3 runs 13 residues. Trimming removed 8 bases at V and 3 bases at J, with 10 bases between. The CDR3 loop reads CASRDTYTGELFF. CDR3 bases: TGTGCCAGCCGGGACACTTACACCGGGGAGCTGTTTTTT.

V is TRBV11-2 and J is TRBJ2-7, with a weak D call TRBD2 (5 bases). This CDR3 spans 16 amino acids. Germline CDR1 SGHAT, CDR2 FQNNGV. V lost 4 bases and J lost 2, with 18 bases in between. DNA of the CDR3: TGTGCCAGCAGCTCTTTGGCCGTCACGGAGGCCTACGAGCAGTACTTC. Protein: CASSSLAVTEAYEQYF.

A few counts support this clone. The V gene is TRBV2, the J gene TRBJ2-1; possibly TRBD2 for D (5 bases). The CDR3 has 17 residues. In germline, CDR1 is SNHLY, CDR2 FYNNEI. V was shortened by 3 bases and J by 3 bases, with 18 bases between the two germline ends. The CDR3: CASSDIWLASNYNEQFF. CDR3 in DNA: TGTGCCAGCAGTGATATCTGGCTAGCAAGTAACTACAATGAGCAGTTCTTC. Using reference TRBV2 and TRBJ2-1 for the parts outside the CDR3, the full variable domain is EPEVTQTPSHQVTQMGQEVILRCVPISNHLYFYWYRQILGQKVEFLVSFYNNEISEKSEIFDDQFSVERPDGSNFTLKIRSTKLEDSAMYFCASSDIWLASNYNEQFFGPGTRLTVL.